This entry features one TCR beta chain sequence. This entry comes from a study of patients and donors after allogeneic stem cell transplantation. Germline V gene sequence: CDR1 LGHDT, CDR2 YNNKEL (reference sequence). Trimming at V came to 2 bases and at J to 0 bases, leaving 3 bases not matched to a gene. The CDR3 contains 16 residues. Each CDR3 protein is one row after TCRdb ran MiXCR on the RT-PCR reads. This sample has some 160,000 distinct CDR3 sequences; about 24% occur once, and the top ten carry about 25%. The source is a human donor who was either an allogeneic HSCT recipient or a stem cell or donor lymphocyte infusion donor (not recorded which). It is not recorded whose cells these are; they may come from a transplant donor. Sequencing was performed on blood, either unsorted or a sorted T cell fraction (not recorded which). V and J are TRBV3-1 and TRBJ1-4; 7 bases are shared with TRBD1. The CDR3 is CASSQTGQSTNEKLFF. The CDR3 DNA reads as TGTGCCAGCAGCCAAACGGGACAGTCAACTAATGAAAAACTGTTTTTT.